This T cell receptor beta chain was observed in a study of T cells in localized non-small cell lung cancer. Study-wide results and caveats: In uninvolved adjacent lung, T cell clonality reached its highest value, exceeding tumor. It remains possible that heterogeneity exists, since only one tumor region was sequenced. Adjacent lung tissue had a median 57 of the top 100 clones found in the tumor.

The CDR3 totals 14 residues. V lost 5 bases, J lost 0 bases, and 10 bases lay in between. In germline, CDR1 is SGHNT, CDR2 YENEEA. Assay used: immunoSEQ multiplex PCR; TCRdb lists only in-frame clones, some missing. The table includes roughly 1,800 clones, 24% detected once. This clone is termed medium-sized. Its antigen is not identified. Atypia-free adjacent lung came from at least 2 cm beyond the tumor margin. Here the sequenced sample was normal lung tissue next to the tumor, taken before any cancer treatment. This clonotype was sampled from a woman aged 35 to 70 with stage II squamous cell lung carcinoma. The chain is built from TRBV11-3 and TRBJ2-5; TRBD1 is a possible D gene (6 bases). CDR3 residues: CASSLHRDQETQYF. The CDR3 bases are TGTGCCAGCAGCCTCCACAGGGACCAAGAGACCCAGTACTTC.